A single T cell receptor (beta chain) is shown here with its context. As yet, its antigen is unknown. V shed 3 bases and J 4 bases; nucleotides not matched to a gene: 12. Germline V lookup: CDR1 KGHSH, CDR2 LQKENI. This CDR3 is built from 17 residues. Assay used: immunoSEQ multiplex PCR; TCRdb lists only in-frame clones, some missing. The repertoire has approximately 63,000 clones, 70% to 90% of them found once; the top ten carry about 1%. The source of the sample is a study of OX40 agonist ivuxolimab in advanced cancers. Study-level information: Melanoma, hepatocellular carcinoma, head and neck or renal cell cancer occurred in dose-escalation patients. The study, taken as a whole, reports: Averaging showed that CD8+ T cells had more expanded clones than CD4+ did.

The receptor was isolated from an adult with an advanced solid tumor such as melanoma, head and neck, liver or kidney cancer. Sequences were derived from CD4+ or CD8+ T cells sorted from blood, sampled in a trial of the OX40 agonist ivuxolimab. The V gene is TRBV18, the J gene TRBJ1-2; 9 bases map to TRBD1. CDR3 sequence (DNA): TGTGCCAGCTCACCGCAACGGGGAGACAGGGGGGCCTATGGCTACACCTTC. Its translation is CASSPQRGDRGAYGYTF.